This T cell receptor (beta chain) was sequenced during a study of identical twins. Study-level findings and limits: Compared with unrelated sharing, twin-shared out-of-frame alpha sequences had more low-probability sequences.

No donor was unhealthy or non-Caucasian. One entry per CDR3 protein, called by TCRdb with MiXCR from the 5' RACE reads. The sample contains a few hundred thousand distinct CDR3 sequences, roughly 15% of which appear only once. Points on this clonotype: The target antigen is unknown.

Germline CDR1 MNHNY, CDR2 SVGAGI (reference sequence). The germline V and J ends were trimmed by 6 bases and 6 bases, with 10 bases remaining between them. This CDR3 has 12 amino acids. The sample also formed part of further work on yellow fever vaccine responses in identical twins. That source adds: Twins' vaccine T cell responses reportedly seemed partly convergent and partly personalized.

The sample was CD4+ T cells sorted from blood. The TCR comes from a woman aged 18-29 years in good health. The chain recombines TRBV6-6 with TRBJ2-3; D is undetermined. The CDR3 bases are TGTGCCAGCAGCCTACCCGCGGATACGCAGTATTTT. It is translated as CASSLPADTQYF.